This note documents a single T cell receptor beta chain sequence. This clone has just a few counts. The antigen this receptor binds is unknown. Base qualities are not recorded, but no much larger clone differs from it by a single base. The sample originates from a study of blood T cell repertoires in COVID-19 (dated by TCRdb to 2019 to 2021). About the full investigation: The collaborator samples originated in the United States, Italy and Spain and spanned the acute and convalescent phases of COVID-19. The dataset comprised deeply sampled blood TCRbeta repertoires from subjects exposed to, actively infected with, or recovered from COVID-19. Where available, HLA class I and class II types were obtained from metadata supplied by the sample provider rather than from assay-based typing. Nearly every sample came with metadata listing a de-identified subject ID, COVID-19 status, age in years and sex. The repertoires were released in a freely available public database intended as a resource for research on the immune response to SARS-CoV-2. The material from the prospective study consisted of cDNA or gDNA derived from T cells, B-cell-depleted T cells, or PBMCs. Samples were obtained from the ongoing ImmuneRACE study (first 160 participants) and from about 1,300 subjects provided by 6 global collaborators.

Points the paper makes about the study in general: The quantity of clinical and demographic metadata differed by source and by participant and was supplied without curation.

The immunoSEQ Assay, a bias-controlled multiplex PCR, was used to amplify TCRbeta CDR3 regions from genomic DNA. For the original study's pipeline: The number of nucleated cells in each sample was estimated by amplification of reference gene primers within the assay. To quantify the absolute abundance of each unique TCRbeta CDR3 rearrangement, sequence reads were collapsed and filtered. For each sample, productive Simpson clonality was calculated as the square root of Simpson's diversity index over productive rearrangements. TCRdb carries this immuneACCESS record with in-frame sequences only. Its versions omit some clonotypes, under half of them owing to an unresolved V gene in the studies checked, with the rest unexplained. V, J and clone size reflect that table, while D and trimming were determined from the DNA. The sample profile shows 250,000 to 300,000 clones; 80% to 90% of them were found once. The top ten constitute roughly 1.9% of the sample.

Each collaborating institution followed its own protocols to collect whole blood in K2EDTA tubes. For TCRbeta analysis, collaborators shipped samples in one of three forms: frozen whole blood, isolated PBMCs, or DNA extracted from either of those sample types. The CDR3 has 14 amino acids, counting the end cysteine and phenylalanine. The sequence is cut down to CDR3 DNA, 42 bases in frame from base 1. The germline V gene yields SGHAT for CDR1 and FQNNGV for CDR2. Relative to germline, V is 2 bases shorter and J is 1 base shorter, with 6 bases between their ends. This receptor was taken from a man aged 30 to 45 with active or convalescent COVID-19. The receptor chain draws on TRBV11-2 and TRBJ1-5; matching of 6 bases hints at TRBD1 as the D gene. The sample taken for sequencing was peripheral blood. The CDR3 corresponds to CASSLTGSNQPQHF. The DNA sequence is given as TGTGCCAGCAGCTTAACAGGGAGCAATCAGCCCCAGCATTTT.